This T cell receptor beta chain was sequenced during a study of lymphopenia after photon versus proton radiotherapy. Overall study findings and caveats: Under photons, naive T cells and diversity fell while effector/memory populations rose. Oligoclonal CD8+ Temra expansion after nadir drove photon patients' diversity drop. Only patients who died were analyzed for survival; proton advantage is unproven.

Points on this clone: Antigen unknown.

The protocol was immunoSEQ multiplex PCR, while the TCRdb copy is restricted to in-frame clones and leaves out a portion. The table lists about 27,000 clones, approximately 90% of them singletons. The germline V and J ends were trimmed by 3 bases and 4 bases, with 18 bases remaining between them. Germline V lookup: CDR1 SQVTM, CDR2 ANQGSEA. The CDR3 consists of 15 residues. This TCR was sampled from a man in his forties or fifties with gastric cancer. The starting material was peripheral blood, obtained from a patient treated with photon-based radiotherapy. The J gene is TRBJ1-2, the V gene TRBV29-1; TRBD1 might be the D (6 bases). CDR3 in DNA: TGCAGCGTTGAGGGCGACCCGACAGGTCCCTATGGCTACACCTTC. This codes for CSVEGDPTGPYGYTF.